This entry lists 18 T cell receptor beta chains sequenced from one sample in a study of T cells in Graves' hyperthyroidism and ophthalmopathy. TCR beta CDR3 sequences were amplified from RNA transcripts. Carried out on the TCR CDR3, a first-round RT-PCR used the HTBI primer set. TCRdb called the multiplex PCR reads again in MiXCR, with one record for every CDR3 protein. This sample has 250,000 to 300,000 distinct CDR3 sequences, with more than 15% found just once. Source material: blood. These TCRs come from a woman in her sixties with Graves' ophthalmopathy.

This clonotype was counted ten times or more. This chain connects TRBV12-3 or TRBV12-4 to TRBJ1-2; 12 bases fit TRBD1. The CDR3 has 15 residues. J lost 7 bases, V lost 3 bases, and 6 bases had no gene match. The CDR3 here is CASSFSGTGGSGYTF. In DNA form, the CDR3 reads TGTGCCAGCAGTTTCTCCGGGACAGGGGGCTCTGGCTACACCTTC.

This chain uses TRBV6-1 with TRBJ2-1; tentative D call: TRBD1 (6 bases). Germline V gene sequence: CDR1 MNHNS, CDR2 SASEGT. The CDR3 is 13 residues long. V was cut by 5 bases and J by 10 bases, with 15 bases left in between. The CDR3 reads CASSPRLTGEQFF. DNA of the CDR3: TGTGCCAGCAGTCCCCGATTAACAGGGGAGCAGTTCTTC.

This clonotype was recorded at least ten times. V gene TRBV6-2 or TRBV6-3 combines with J gene TRBJ2-7, with 7 bases lining up with TRBD1. J gave up 7 bases and V 6 bases, and 12 bases lay outside the gene matches. Per the germline V gene, CDR1 is MNHEY and CDR2 is SVGEGT. The CDR3 spans 14 residues. The CDR3 loop is CASRPQGPSWEQYF. The CDR3 region has the DNA TGTGCCAGCAGACCACAGGGGCCCTCCTGGGAGCAGTACTTC.

This clonotype was seen at least ten times. V and J are TRBV18 and TRBJ2-1; 10 bases agree with TRBD2. The CDR3 is 16 amino acids. Germline-derived CDR1 and CDR2 are KGHSH and LQKENI. J was trimmed by 7 bases and V by 3 bases; bases with no gene match: 9. CDR3 nucleotides: TGTGCCAGCTCACCTTTAGCGGGAGGTCCTAATAATGAGCAGTTCTTC. It specifies CASSPLAGGPNNEQFF.

This clonotype was detected many times. V usage is TRBV20-1 and J usage is TRBJ2-5; D may correspond to TRBD1 or TRBD2 (5 bases each). This CDR3 has 14 amino acids. The germline CDR1 and CDR2 sequences are DFQATT and SNEGSKA (reference sequence). V was cut by 5 bases and J by 3 bases, with 16 bases left in between. This CDR3 reads CSAQRGASKETQYF. The CDR3 DNA follows: TGCAGTGCTCAAAGGGGAGCCAGTAAAGAGACCCAGTACTTC.

CDR3 residues: CSARQLGLAGGADTQYF. CDR3 DNA sequence: TGCAGTGCTAGACAACTAGGACTAGCGGGGGGCGCAGATACGCAGTATTTT. V and J are TRBV20-1 and TRBJ2-3; 14 bases agree with TRBD2. V shed 2 bases and J 4 bases; nucleotides not matched to a gene: 8. Germline-derived CDR1 and CDR2 are DFQATT and SNEGSKA (reference sequence). The CDR3 is 17 amino acids.

This clonotype has at least ten counts. This chain connects TRBV7-2 to TRBJ2-7; 8 bases align to TRBD1. Germline loops: CDR1 SGHTA, CDR2 FQGNSA. This CDR3 comprises 15 residues. The junction had 8 bases not matched to a gene; V was cut back by 2 bases and J by 5 bases. The CDR3 protein is CASSLITGGIDEQYF. The CDR3 DNA reads TGTGCCAGCAGCTTAATAACAGGGGGTATCGACGAGCAGTACTTC.

At least ten counts were recorded for this clonotype. The chain couples TRBV6-1 to TRBJ1-2, with D possibly being TRBD1 (5 bases). Per germline, CDR1 MNHNS and CDR2 SASEGT. Trimming left V 5 bases short and J 0 bases short, with 13 bases between. There are 15 residues in the CDR3. CDR3 coding DNA: TGTGCCAGCAGTTACCAGGGTTCGACTAACTATGGCTACACCTTC. Encoded protein: CASSYQGSTNYGYTF.

The table lists this clonotype with many counts. This chain connects TRBV7-2 to TRBJ2-2; D possibly corresponds to TRBD1 (6 bases). V shed 2 bases and J shed 5 bases, with 12 bases lying between them. The germline gives CDR1 SGHTA, CDR2 FQGNSA. The CDR3 spans 15 residues. The CDR3 reads CASSLWGQLTGELFF. CDR3 bases: TGTGCCAGCAGCTTATGGGGGCAGTTGACCGGGGAGCTGTTTTTT. The variable domain in full, completed from reference TRBV7-2 and TRBJ2-2, reads GAGVSQSPSNKVTEKGKDVELRCDPISGHTALYWYRQSLGQGLEFLIYFQGNSAPDKSGLPSDRFSAERTGGSVSTLTIQRTQQEDSAVYLCASSLWGQLTGELFFGEGSRLTVL.

The chain uses TRBV27 and TRBJ2-1; TRBD2 matches 9 bases. The CDR3 is made up of 19 amino acids. J was trimmed by 6 bases and V by 5 bases; bases with no gene match: 20. Germline CDR1 and CDR2: MNHEY and SMNVEV (reference sequence). The CDR3 sequence is CASSTLAGARGARVNEQFF. The CDR3 DNA reads TGTGCCAGCAGTACATTAGCGGGAGCCCGGGGGGCAAGGGTCAATGAGCAGTTCTTC.

The sample holds many counts of this clonotype. The CDR3: CASSSGFYNEQFF. The CDR3 nucleotides are TGTGCCAGCAGTTCAGGTTTCTACAATGAGCAGTTCTTC. The chain joins TRBV6-1 to TRBJ2-1, with no clear D. CDR1 and CDR2 (germline): MNHNS, SASEGT. The V gene lost 5 bases and the J gene lost 3 bases, with 8 bases spanning the gap. The CDR3 totals 13 residues.

This clonotype was seen ten or more times. V is TRBV3-1 and J is TRBJ2-7; D unresolved. V lost 1 base and J 3 bases, leaving 7 bases between the germline ends. The CDR3 spans 13 residues. Germline values: CDR1 LGHDT, CDR2 YNNKEL (reference sequence). The CDR3 nucleotides are TGTGCCAGCAGCCAAGGACGGGTCTACGAGCAGTACTTC. Protein sequence: CASSQGRVYEQYF.

There are many counts of this clonotype. The chain combines TRBV6-2 or TRBV6-3 with TRBJ2-7, with D perhaps matching TRBD2 (7 bases). Germline CDR1 is MNHEY and CDR2 is SVGEGT. This CDR3 contains 15 residues. V gave up 2 bases and J gave up 3 bases, with 14 bases separating them. The CDR3 here is CASSYGGGDVYEQYF. The CDR3 nucleotides are TGTGCCAGCAGTTACGGGGGGGGCGACGTCTACGAGCAGTACTTC.

The chain carries TRBV28 and TRBJ2-2; D is ambiguous. The length of the CDR3 is 15 residues. Germline lookup yields CDR1 MDHEN and CDR2 SYDVKM. V lost 6 bases and J 4 bases, leaving 15 bases between the germline ends. The CDR3 loop is CASSSATFPTGELFF. In nucleotides, the CDR3 is TGTGCCAGCAGCTCAGCCACGTTTCCCACCGGGGAGCTGTTTTTT.

At least ten counts were recorded for this clonotype. The V gene is TRBV20-1, the J gene TRBJ1-5; TRBD1 matches 8 bases. The ends lost 6 bases at V and 3 bases at J; junction bases unmatched: 7. Germline loops: CDR1 DFQATT, CDR2 SNEGSKA (reference sequence). This CDR3 has 14 amino acids. The chain's CDR3 is CSARKGQVNQPQHF. The DNA for the CDR3 is TGCAGTGCCCGAAAGGGACAGGTCAATCAGCCCCAGCATTTT.

This clonotype was seen a handful of times. The J gene is TRBJ2-3, the V gene TRBV7-9; unclear D gene. With 2 bases removed from V and 3 bases from J, the gap between germline ends came to 9 bases. This CDR3 is 14 amino acids long. Germline V gene sequence: CDR1 SEHNR, CDR2 FQNEAQ (reference sequence). The CDR3 nucleotides read TGTGCCAGCAGCTTATTTGGCAGTACAGATACGCAGTATTTT. As protein: CASSLFGSTDTQYF.

This clonotype was counted many times. The chain carries TRBV29-1 and TRBJ1-5; TRBD1 is a possible D gene (6 bases). The CDR3 has 13 amino acids. CDR1 is SQVTM, CDR2 ANQGSEA, per germline. Trimming shortened V by 7 bases and J by 2 bases, and 12 bases separated the two germline ends. DNA of the CDR3: TGCAGCGGAGGGGGGAGCGGCAATCAGCCCCAGCATTTT. Translating it yields CSGGGSGNQPQHF. The whole variable domain, remainder taken from reference TRBV29-1 and TRBJ1-5, is SAVISQKPSRDICQRGTSLTIQCQVDSQVTMMFWYRQQPGQSLTLIATANQGSEATYESGFVIDKFPISRPNLTFSTLTVSNMSPEDSSIYLCSGGGSGNQPQHFGDGTRLSIL.

This clonotype was picked up many times. The J gene is TRBJ2-7, the V gene TRBV7-2, with a tentative D call TRBD1 (6 bases). The CDR3 runs to 15 residues. The V gene lost 5 bases and the J gene lost 3 bases, with 17 bases spanning the gap. CDR1 and CDR2 from the germline V gene are SGHTA and FQGNSA. CDR3 amino acids: CASSQTGRILYEQYF. DNA for the CDR3: TGTGCCAGCAGCCAGACAGGCCGAATACTCTACGAGCAGTACTTC. Supplemented by reference TRBV7-2 and TRBJ2-7, the full variable domain reads GAGVSQSPSNKVTEKGKDVELRCDPISGHTALYWYRQSLGQGLEFLIYFQGNSAPDKSGLPSDRFSAERTGGSVSTLTIQRTQQEDSAVYLCASSQTGRILYEQYFGPGTRLTVT.